These 6 T cell receptor beta chains were all obtained from the same sample, sequenced in a study of cytomegalovirus exposure and HLA in healthy donors. The primer mix had 60 Vbeta and 13 Jbeta primers. TCRdb's copy holds only in-frame clones and misses some; the assay was immunoSEQ multiplex PCR. Of about 160,000 clones listed, around 81% are singletons. Source material: PBMCs. Source of these receptors: a woman between 50 and 59 years old in good health and CMV-seronegative.

V usage is TRBV5-6 and J usage is TRBJ1-4; D is ambiguous. Germline V gene sequence: CDR1 SGHDT, CDR2 YYEEEE. The CDR3 contains 15 residues. Trimming shortened V by 3 bases and J by 0 bases, and 9 bases separated the two germline ends. The CDR3: CASSWAGPTNEKLFF. For the CDR3, the DNA is TGTGCCAGCAGCTGGGCCGGCCCAACTAATGAAAAACTGTTTTTT.

The rearrangement uses TRBV21-1 and TRBJ1-5; the table names TRBD1, a call not compared with the DNA. TRBV21-1 is a pseudogene segment. This CDR3 spans 17 amino acids. This CDR3 is CASSTLDRDYSNQPQHF. The DNA of the CDR3 is TGTGCCAGCTCAACTTTGGACAGGGACTATAGCAATCAGCCCCAGCATTTT.

V and J are TRBV5-8 and TRBJ1-5; 7 bases line up with TRBD1. The V segment lost 0 bases and the J segment 1 base; nucleotides outside the gene matches: 1. This CDR3 has 15 amino acids. CDR1 is SGHTS and CDR2 is YDEGEE in the germline V gene. The CDR3 sequence: CASSLEGQSNQPQHF. The CDR3 bases are TGTGCCAGCAGCTTGGAGGGACAGAGCAATCAGCCCCAGCATTTT.

This sequence joins TRBV13 and TRBJ2-1, with 9 positions matching TRBD1. Losses at the gene ends were 5 bases for V and 6 bases for J; bases not matched to a gene: 8. The V gene's germline CDR1 is PRHDT and CDR2 FYEKMQ (reference sequence). This CDR3 has 15 amino acids. The CDR3 spells CASSATGGALNEQFF. In DNA form, the CDR3 reads TGTGCCAGCAGCGCGACAGGGGGGGCCCTCAATGAGCAGTTCTTC.

This clone appeared once. The V gene is TRBV11-2, the J gene TRBJ2-1, with 9 bases identical to TRBD2. Germline CDR1 is SGHAT and CDR2 is FQNNGV. Unmatched junction bases numbered 9, after V lost 5 bases and J lost 1 base. CDR3 length: 17 residues. Here the CDR3 reads CASSPPGLAFSYNEQFF. The DNA for the CDR3 is TGTGCCAGCAGCCCTCCGGGACTAGCCTTTTCCTACAATGAGCAGTTCTTC.

A single count supports this clone. The genes are TRBV7-9 and TRBJ1-1; D is perhaps TRBD1 (6 bases). Trimming took 0 bases from V and 10 from J, leaving 12 bases between them. This CDR3 region has 13 residues. Germline CDR1 reads SEHNR; CDR2 reads FQNEAQ (reference sequence). The CDR3 loop reads CASSLAGGPGAFF. CDR3 DNA: TGTGCCAGCAGCTTAGCTGGGGGCCCTGGAGCTTTCTTT.